This entry lists 23 T cell receptor beta chains sequenced from one sample in a study of blood T cells in healthy people across ages. The use of a sample-barcoded 5' primer and a J-beta primer mix characterized a second PCR of about 7 to 12 cycles. TCRdb passed the 5' RACE reads through MiXCR, listing each CDR3 protein once. The sample consists of roughly 800,000 distinct CDR3 sequences, about 62% of them appearing once. Specimen: blood. The receptors were gathered from a young man in good health.

This clonotype showed up just a few times. The V call is TRBV4-3, the J call TRBJ2-3; D is perhaps TRBD2 (5 bases). CDR1 LGHNA and CDR2 YSLEER come from the germline V gene. This CDR3 has 15 amino acids. Trimming left V 3 bases short and J 7 bases short, with 17 bases between. CDR3 bases: TGCGCCAGCAGCCAGGGAGACTGGGCTTCGAATACGCAGTATTTT. Amino acids: CASSQGDWASNTQYF.

This chain links TRBV10-3 with TRBJ2-7; D not resolved. Per the germline V gene, CDR1 is ENHRY and CDR2 is SYGVKD. There are 11 residues in the CDR3. Trimming took 8 bases from V and 1 from J, leaving 6 bases between them. The CDR3 reads CAIQESYEQYF. CDR3 bases: TGTGCCATCCAGGAATCCTACGAGCAGTACTTC.

A word on this clonotype: One end of the junction is discordant with germline, which a read error may explain. V is TRBV18 and J is TRBJ1-2; the D is unclear. This CDR3 has 15 amino acids. Looked up from germline, CDR1 is KGHSH and CDR2 is LQKENI. The CDR3 reads CASSPPSLSNYGCTF. CDR3 DNA sequence: TGTGCCAGCTCACCACCGAGTCTCTCTAACTATGGCTGCACCTTC.

V gene TRBV13 combines with J gene TRBJ2-7; TRBD2 aligns across 8 bases. This CDR3 is built from 16 residues. V was pared by 1 base and J by 7 bases, with 12 bases of the junction left unmatched. Germline V gives CDR1 PRHDT, CDR2 FYEKMQ (reference sequence). The DNA for the CDR3 is TGTGCCAGCAGCTTAGAAGGGACTAGGGGGTACGGTGAGCAGTACTTC. Translating gives CASSLEGTRGYGEQYF.

The chain employs TRBV9 and TRBJ2-3; D may be TRBD1 or TRBD2 (5 bases each). Per germline, CDR1 SGDLS and CDR2 YYNGEE. The CDR3 is 15 amino acids. V was shortened by 3 bases and J by 8 bases, with 19 bases between the two germline ends. The CDR3: CASSAMKLGATTQYF. For the CDR3, the DNA is TGTGCCAGCAGCGCGATGAAGCTCGGGGCTACTACGCAGTATTTT.

The chain is built from TRBV11-1 and TRBJ2-5, with 9 bases fitting TRBD2. The CDR3 runs to 15 residues. Trimming removed 5 bases from V and 7 bases from J; junction bases left unmatched: 11. CDR1 is SGHAT, CDR2 FQDESV, per germline (reference sequence). CDR3 protein: CASSHGGSGGGTQYF. CDR3 in DNA: TGTGCCAGCAGCCACGGTGGTAGCGGGGGCGGGACCCAGTACTTC. The full variable domain, completed using reference TRBV11-1 and TRBJ2-5, is EAEVAQSPRYKITEKSQAVAFWCDPISGHATLYWYRQILGQGPELLVQFQDESVVDDSQLPKDRFSAERLKGVDSTLKIQPAELGDSAMYLCASSHGGSGGGTQYFGPGTRLLVL.

This chain uses TRBV10-3 with TRBJ2-1; the D is unclear. Looked up from germline, CDR1 is ENHRY and CDR2 is SYGVKD. V lost 8 bases, J lost 7 bases, and 21 bases lay in between. The CDR3 covers 15 residues. DNA for the CDR3: TGTGCCATCGGGCTGGGCCTCATAGGTCCTAATGAGCAGTTCTTC. Residues: CAIGLGLIGPNEQFF.

This clonotype was picked up a small number of times. This chain uses TRBV20-1 with TRBJ2-1; unclear D gene. With 1 base removed from V and 3 bases from J, the gap between germline ends came to 10 bases. Germline CDR1 DFQATT, CDR2 SNEGSKA (reference sequence). The CDR3 extends over 14 amino acids. The chain's CDR3 is CSARVGWGYNEQFF. CDR3 DNA: TGCAGTGCTAGAGTGGGGTGGGGCTACAATGAGCAGTTCTTC.

As regards this clonotype: At one of its ends the junction is not consistent with the germline gene, which may arise from a read error. The chain links TRBV28 to TRBJ1-1, with D possibly being TRBD1 (5 bases). The CDR3 is 14 amino acids. Germline values: CDR1 MDHEN, CDR2 SYDVKM. The CDR3 here is CASSLGRARTEAFF. Here the CDR3 DNA reads TGCGCCAGCAGTTTGGGCAGGGCGAGGACTGAAGCTTTCTTT. The full variable domain, completed using reference TRBV28 and TRBJ1-1, is DVKVTQSSRYLVKRTGEKVFLECVQDMDHENMFWYRQDPGLGLRLIYFSYDVKMKEKGDIPEGYSVSREKKERFSLILESASTNQTSMYLCASSLGRARTEAFFGQGTRLTVV.

In its sample, this clonotype was seen a few times. CDR3 in DNA: TGTGCCAGCAGTTTGCCAGGGGGCTACTATGGCTACACCTTC. Its protein product is CASSLPGGYYGYTF. The gene calls are TRBV28 and TRBJ1-2, with 8 bases aligning to TRBD1. CDR3 size: 14 residues. After removal of 3 bases from V and 3 bases from J, the junction contained 3 bases not matched to a gene. Germline V gene lookup returns CDR1 MDHEN and CDR2 SYDVKM.

This clonotype showed up just a few times. The DNA of the CDR3 is TGTGCCAGCAGCTTAGTGTCAGGGCGCTCTGGGGCCAACGTCCTGACTTTC. Protein sequence: CASSLVSGRSGANVLTF. The rearrangement joins TRBV7-2 to TRBJ2-6; TRBD1 might be the D (5 bases). V was shortened by 1 base and J by 0 bases, with 10 bases between the two germline ends. Germline values: CDR1 SGHTA, CDR2 FQGNSA. This CDR3 region has 17 residues. The variable domain in full, with the rest retrieved from reference TRBV7-2 and TRBJ2-6, is GAGVSQSPSNKVTEKGKDVELRCDPISGHTALYWYRQSLGQGLEFLIYFQGNSAPDKSGLPSDRFSAERTGGSVSTLTIQRTQQEDSAVYLCASSLVSGRSGANVLTFGAGSRLTVL.

The rearrangement links TRBV4-3 to TRBJ2-1; D possibly corresponds to TRBD2 (6 bases). V was cut by 4 bases and J by 12 bases, with 25 bases left in between. The CDR3 is 16 amino acids. CDR1 is LGHNA, CDR2 YSLEER, per germline. CDR3: CASSPRGRAGGVRQFF. CDR3 DNA: TGCGCCAGCAGCCCCCGTGGACGAGCGGGCGGGGTTCGGCAGTTCTTC.

The chain uses TRBV28 and TRBJ2-2; D unclear. V was shortened by 7 bases and J by 7 bases, with 10 bases between the two germline ends. Germline-derived CDR1 and CDR2 are MDHEN and SYDVKM. The CDR3 has 12 residues. The CDR3 nucleotides read TGTGCCAGCACCCTCCCTAGCGGGGAGCTGTTTTTT. Translating it yields CASTLPSGELFF.

This clonotype was found once. The CDR3 loop reads CSVLQDYGYTF. Written as DNA, the CDR3 is TGCAGCGTTCTGCAGGACTATGGCTACACCTTC. This chain joins TRBV29-1 and TRBJ1-2; D is ambiguous. CDR1 and CDR2 from the germline V gene are SQVTM and ANQGSEA. This CDR3 region has 11 residues. Trimming stripped 5 bases from V and 3 bases from J, with 7 bases between. The variable domain in full, completed from reference TRBV29-1 and TRBJ1-2, reads SAVISQKPSRDICQRGTSLTIQCQVDSQVTMMFWYRQQPGQSLTLIATANQGSEATYESGFVIDKFPISRPNLTFSTLTVSNMSPEDSSIYLCSVLQDYGYTFGSGTRLTVV.

The V call is TRBV19, the J call TRBJ2-4; D gene unclear. The end of the DNA is better explained by TRBJ2-5, so the J call may be wrong. This CDR3 comprises 13 residues. Germline V gene data show CDR1 as LNHDA and CDR2 as SQIVND (reference sequence). CDR3 coding DNA: TGTGCCAGTAGTATAGCCTGGGAAGAGACCCAGTACTTC. It yields the protein CASSIAWEETQYF.

The genes are TRBV20-1 and TRBJ1-2; possibly TRBD1 for D (5 bases). CDR3 length: 13 amino acids. CDR1 and CDR2 (germline): DFQATT, SNEGSKA (reference sequence). Trimming took off 5 bases at V and 3 bases at J, with 13 bases between the two ends. Written as DNA, the CDR3 is TGCAGTGCTTCCCGGGAGGGGCACTATGGCTACACCTTC. This encodes CSASREGHYGYTF.

The V call is TRBV5-1, the J call TRBJ2-7, with 9 bases fitting TRBD1. The closer fit of TRBJ2-5 to the DNA end suggests the J call may be wrong. Germline CDR1 is SGHRS and CDR2 is YFSETQ. The CDR3 sequence is 16 residues long. The CDR3 DNA sequence: TGCGCCAGCGGACAAGGAAGGGGACAGGGCAGAGAGACCCAGTACTTC. Translating gives CASGQGRGQGRETQYF.

This clonotype has just a few counts. The rearrangement joins TRBV28 to TRBJ2-1, with 7 nucleotides matching TRBD2. The CDR3 length is 11 residues. V lost 5 bases to trimming and J lost 12 bases; unmatched junction nucleotides: 4. Per the germline V gene, CDR1 is MDHEN and CDR2 is SYDVKM. CDR3 nucleotides: TGTGCCAGCAGTGAGGGGAGGGGGCAGTTCTTC. Its translation: CASSEGRGQFF.

The chain joins TRBV20-1 to TRBJ1-2; no clear D. CDR3 length: 11 amino acids. Trimming took off 5 bases at V and 4 bases at J, with 8 bases between the two ends. Germline lookup yields CDR1 DFQATT and CDR2 SNEGSKA (reference sequence). The CDR3 bases are TGCAGTGCTCATGTAGGCTATGGCTACACCTTC. Translating it yields CSAHVGYGYTF.

This chain links TRBV28 with TRBJ1-5; TRBD1 matches at 10 bases. CDR3 length: 17 amino acids. V shed 6 bases, J shed 1 base, and the junction held 9 bases outside the gene matches. Germline values: CDR1 MDHEN, CDR2 SYDVKM. The CDR3 protein is CASRGTGVAISNQPQHF. CDR3 bases: TGTGCCAGCAGAGGGACAGGGGTTGCCATCAGCAATCAGCCCCAGCATTTT.

The chain links TRBV5-1 to TRBJ2-3; 8 bases match TRBD1. J gave up 5 bases and V 4 bases, and 12 bases lay outside the gene matches. This CDR3 spans 16 amino acids. Germline values: CDR1 SGHRS, CDR2 YFSETQ. CDR3 bases: TGCGCCAGCAGCCCCATAGCGACAACAGGGGGAGATACGCAGTATTTT. Amino acid sequence: CASSPIATTGGDTQYF.

This clonotype has a handful of counts. This chain links TRBV12-3 or TRBV12-4 with TRBJ2-7, with TRBD1 identical over 7 bases. This CDR3 is built from 14 residues. Losses at the gene ends were 3 bases for V and 2 bases for J; bases not matched to a gene: 4. CDR3 in amino acids: CASSFRQGAYEQYF. CDR3 DNA sequence: TGTGCCAGCAGTTTCAGACAGGGCGCCTACGAGCAGTACTTC.

In its sample, this clonotype was seen once. DNA of the CDR3: TGTGCCAGCAGCCCAACAGGGGGGCTCGACAATGAGCAGTTCTTC. It specifies CASSPTGGLDNEQFF. The chain employs TRBV7-9 and TRBJ2-1; 8 bases are shared with TRBD1. Germline V CDR1 and CDR2: SEHNR, FQNEAQ (reference sequence). There are 15 residues in the CDR3. V was clipped by 5 bases and J by 5 bases; unmatched bases: 8. The full variable domain, with the rest looked up from reference TRBV7-9 and TRBJ2-1, is DTGVSQNPRHKITKRGQNVTFRCDPISEHNRLYWYRQTLGQGPEFLTYFQNEAQLEKSRLLSDRFSAERPKGSFSTLEIQRTEQGDSAMYLCASSPTGGLDNEQFFGPGTRLTVL.